These 20 T cell receptor beta chains were sequenced from one sample in a study of cytomegalovirus exposure and HLA in healthy donors. The study ran its PCR with 60 Vbeta and 13 Jbeta primers. Assay: immunoSEQ multiplex PCR; the TCRdb copy retains only in-frame clones and omits some. The sample lists more than 110,000 clones, around 85% occurring once. The sequenced material came from PBMCs. The source of these receptors is a female donor in good health and CMV-seronegative.

This clone has only a few counts. The chain couples TRBV18 to TRBJ2-7; TRBD2 aligns across 9 bases. The CDR3 length is 14 residues. Per germline, CDR1 KGHSH and CDR2 LQKENI. V gave up 3 bases and J gave up 6 bases; unmatched junction bases: 6. This CDR3 is CASSPLAGEGEQYF. In DNA form, the CDR3 reads TGTGCCAGCTCACCGTTAGCGGGAGAGGGCGAGCAGTACTTC.

This sequence joins TRBV10-1 and TRBJ2-1; D unresolved. This CDR3 region has 13 residues. Trimming took off 3 bases at V and 7 bases at J, with 10 bases between the two ends. Germline CDR1 and CDR2: WNHNN and SYGVQD (reference sequence). The CDR3 DNA follows: TGCGCCAGCAGTGAATCTCCCGGTAATGAGCAGTTCTTC. Amino acids: CASSESPGNEQFF.

The chain has TRBV7-9 and TRBJ1-1, with TRBD1 matching 9 bases. CDR3 length: 15 amino acids. V lost 5 bases and J lost 1; bases outside the gene matches: 5. Germline V gene sequence: CDR1 SEHNR, CDR2 FQNEAQ (reference sequence). As DNA, the CDR3 is TGTGCCAGCAGCGCCCGGACAGGGGAGAACACTGAAGCTTTCTTT. Translation: CASSARTGENTEAFF.

This sequence joins TRBV29-1 and TRBJ1-4; 8 bases align to TRBD1. Per germline, CDR1 SQVTM and CDR2 ANQGSEA. The trim removed 6 bases at V and 7 bases at J, leaving 7 bases unmatched. The CDR3 length is 13 residues. This chain's CDR3 is CSVRQGKSEKLFF. CDR3 DNA sequence: TGCAGCGTCCGACAGGGGAAGAGTGAAAAACTGTTTTTT.

This clone was recorded a few times. V usage is TRBV7-3 and J usage is TRBJ2-5, with D perhaps TRBD1 (5 bases). The germline V gene has CDR1 SGHTA and CDR2 FQGTGA. The V end was cut by 2 bases, the J end by 1 base, with 8 bases between. The CDR3 extends over 14 amino acids. This chain's CDR3 is CASSLYGAQETQYF. As DNA, the CDR3 is TGTGCCAGCAGCTTATATGGGGCCCAAGAGACCCAGTACTTC.

This chain links TRBV29-1 with TRBJ2-1; TRBD2 matches 7 bases. Germline V gene lookup returns CDR1 SQVTM and CDR2 ANQGSEA. Losses at the gene ends were 2 bases for V and 6 bases for J; bases not matched to a gene: 10. The CDR3 contains 15 residues. The CDR3 bases are TGCAGCGTTGAACCCCCTGGCGGGAGAATCAATGAGCAGTTCTTC. Protein: CSVEPPGGRINEQFF.

V and J are TRBV29-1 and TRBJ2-5; 10 bases match TRBD2. Trimming removed 6 bases from V and 2 bases from J; junction bases left unmatched: 9. The CDR3 has 15 amino acids. Per germline, CDR1 SQVTM and CDR2 ANQGSEA. CDR3 coding DNA: TGCAGCGTCTCCACCGGGACTAGCGTGCAAGAGACCCAGTACTTC. This codes for CSVSTGTSVQETQYF. Complete variable domain (other parts from reference TRBV29-1 and TRBJ2-5): SAVISQKPSRDICQRGTSLTIQCQVDSQVTMMFWYRQQPGQSLTLIATANQGSEATYESGFVIDKFPISRPNLTFSTLTVSNMSPEDSSIYLCSVSTGTSVQETQYFGPGTRLLVL.

In this sample, this clone turned up a few times. CDR3 sequence (DNA): TGTGCCAGTGGGAACAGGGAACAGAATCAGCCCCAGCATTTT. This codes for CASGNREQNQPQHF. The genes are TRBV19 and TRBJ1-5, with a possible D match to TRBD1 (6 bases). The germline V and J ends were trimmed by 8 bases and 4 bases, with 15 bases remaining between them. The CDR3 runs 14 residues. The germline gives CDR1 LNHDA, CDR2 SQIVND (reference sequence).

The V call is TRBV29-1, the J call TRBJ2-2; TRBD2 agrees at 10 bases. V lost 2 bases and J lost 6; bases outside the gene matches: 6. Germline V lookup: CDR1 SQVTM, CDR2 ANQGSEA. The CDR3 loop spans 15 amino acids. The CDR3, as DNA: TGCAGCGTTGAACTAGCGGGAGACTTTTCCGGGGAGCTGTTTTTT. Its protein is CSVELAGDFSGELFF.

This clone was counted a few times. The gene calls are TRBV27 and TRBJ1-5; 7 positions agree with TRBD1. The ends lost 6 bases at V and 3 bases at J; junction bases unmatched: 11. Germline CDR1 and CDR2: MNHEY and SMNVEV (reference sequence). This CDR3 region has 16 residues. The CDR3 loop is CASRTTGVLDNQPQHF. CDR3 sequence (DNA): TGTGCCAGCAGGACTACAGGGGTCCTTGACAATCAGCCCCAGCATTTT.

This clone was observed a few times. Other DNA sequences in this sample translate to the same CDR3. The chain carries TRBV6-5 and TRBJ2-1; TRBD2 might be the D (6 bases). Trimming left V 7 bases short and J 6 bases short, with 19 bases between. The CDR3 extends over 15 amino acids. CDR1 and CDR2 from the germline V gene are MNHEY and SVGAGI. The CDR3 reads CASNPGTHTINEQFF. The DNA of the CDR3 is TGTGCCAGCAACCCCGGGACTCATACGATCAATGAGCAGTTCTTC.

The sample holds a few counts of this clone. V is TRBV6-5 and J is TRBJ2-7; 7 bases map to TRBD1. Germline V CDR1 and CDR2: MNHEY, SVGAGI. Losses at the gene ends were 0 bases for V and 4 bases for J; bases not matched to a gene: 6. CDR3 size: 15 residues. The CDR3 loop reads CASSYSAGGHYEQYF. DNA of the CDR3: TGTGCCAGCAGTTACTCGGCAGGGGGACATTACGAGCAGTACTTC.

Remarks on this clone: Other DNA sequences of this sample code for an identical CDR3. This sequence joins TRBV29-1 and TRBJ2-3; TRBD2 agrees at 13 bases. Unmatched junction bases numbered 2, after V lost 4 bases and J lost 1 base. Germline assignment: CDR1 SQVTM and CDR2 ANQGSEA. The CDR3 runs to 15 residues. CDR3 amino acids: CSVAGLAGRTDTQYF. In DNA form, the CDR3 reads TGCAGCGTTGCGGGACTAGCGGGGCGCACAGATACGCAGTATTTT.

The rearrangement links TRBV10-3 to TRBJ1-2; 7 nucleotides match TRBD1. This CDR3 region has 15 residues. Germline V gene sequence: CDR1 ENHRY, CDR2 SYGVKD. V was clipped by 1 base and J by 6 bases; unmatched bases: 8. The CDR3 spells CAISEYPGQKDGYTF. CDR3 nucleotide sequence: TGTGCCATCAGTGAGTATCCGGGACAGAAAGATGGCTACACCTTC.

The chain has TRBV28 and TRBJ2-2; the match to TRBD1 covers 8 bases. CDR1 is MDHEN, CDR2 SYDVKM, per germline. The CDR3 has 15 residues. Trimming cost V 6 bases and J 1 base; bases outside gene matches: 4. The CDR3 nucleotides read TGTGCCAGCAGCACGACAGGGGAGAACACCGGGGAGCTGTTTTTT. It translates to CASSTTGENTGELFF.

This clone has just a few counts. The junction departs from the called germline gene at one end, perhaps through a read error. The chain couples TRBV5-1 to TRBJ1-1; D ambiguous. CDR3 length: 14 amino acids. Germline CDR1 reads SGHRS; CDR2 reads YFSETQ. The CDR3 spells CASSLVAGNAEAFF. CDR3 DNA sequence: TGCGCCAGCAGCTTGGTGGCGGGGAACGCTGAAGCTTTCTTT.

The chain links TRBV30 to TRBJ1-5; perhaps TRBD1 as D (5 bases). V was pared by 2 bases and J by 4 bases, with 9 bases between. Germline V gene lookup returns CDR1 GTSNPN and CDR2 SVGIG (reference sequence). The CDR3 is made up of 13 amino acids. CDR3 sequence: CAWSPGVNQPQHF. CDR3 DNA: TGTGCCTGGAGTCCGGGGGTTAATCAGCCCCAGCATTTT.

J is TRBJ1-2 and V is TRBV5-6, with D possibly being TRBD1 (5 bases). Germline V gene data show CDR1 as SGHDT and CDR2 as YYEEEE. The CDR3 loop spans 15 amino acids. V lost 2 bases to trimming and J lost 3 bases, with 14 bases between them. CDR3 in amino acids: CASSFVAGPYYGYTF. DNA for the CDR3: TGTGCCAGCAGCTTTGTGGCGGGGCCCTACTATGGCTACACCTTC.

A few counts support this clone. The J gene is TRBJ2-3, the V gene TRBV29-1, with D maybe TRBD2 (6 bases). The CDR3 has 16 residues. Germline V gene sequence: CDR1 SQVTM, CDR2 ANQGSEA. With 2 bases removed from V and 4 bases from J, the gap between germline ends came to 19 bases. CDR3 in DNA: TGCAGCGTTGAAAGGGGTTTTGGGGGGTCGGCAGATACGCAGTATTTT. This translates into CSVERGFGGSADTQYF.

V gene TRBV6-5 combines with J gene TRBJ1-3; no firm D call. The CDR3 extends over 13 amino acids. Germline CDR1 MNHEY, CDR2 SVGAGI. V was cut by 4 bases and J by 1 base, with 5 bases left in between. CDR3 DNA: TGTGCCAGCAGTTCAGTTTCTGGAAACACCATATATTTT. This gives the protein CASSSVSGNTIYF.